This T cell receptor (beta chain) was obtained from a study of T cells in Graves' hyperthyroidism and ophthalmopathy. Germline CDR1 DFQATT, CDR2 SNEGSKA (reference sequence). The trim removed 4 bases at V and 5 bases at J, leaving 12 bases unmatched. The CDR3 consists of 15 residues. This clonotype was detected many times. Authors of the study amplified TCR beta CDR3 regions from RNA transcripts. The TCR CDR3 first-round RT-PCR relied on the HTBI primer set. TCRdb independently ran MiXCR on the multiplex PCR reads; one entry per CDR3 protein. This sample has almost 600,000 distinct CDR3 sequences, with 14% found just once.

The origin of this receptor is a woman younger than 45 with Graves' hyperthyroidism that later progressed to Graves' ophthalmopathy. Sequencing used blood. The J gene is TRBJ2-5, the V gene TRBV20-1; 8 positions agree with TRBD2. As DNA, the CDR3 is TGCAGTGCTAAACTAGCGGTAGACTACGCCGAGACCCAGTACTTC. Translating gives CSAKLAVDYAETQYF.